The clone carrying this T cell receptor (beta chain) was detected once. Its antigen remains unknown. Sequencing was performed with immunoSEQ multiplex PCR; in TCRdb, only in-frame clones are kept and a portion is missing. Of about 56,000 clones listed, roughly 87% are singletons. This entry comes from a study of a mutant IDH1 vaccine in newly diagnosed glioma. Study summary: Patients got their first vaccination 4-6 weeks after radiotherapy alone, or with temozolomide cycles.

Trimming pared 7 bases from V and 7 bases from J, leaving 11 bases between. Germline V gene data show CDR1 as SGHNT and CDR2 as YYREEE (reference sequence). CDR3 length: 11 amino acids. Whole-study findings and limits: Altogether, 93.3% of patients exhibited vaccine-induced immune responses.

Indicated time point: week 47, end of study. A 20-mer mutant IDH1 peptide at 300 ug was injected subcutaneously with topical imiquimod. The sequence came from a woman aged 45-65 years with glioma. Sequenced material: PBMCs, taken from a glioma patient whose treatment included an IDH1 peptide vaccine. The genes are TRBV5-4 and TRBJ1-1; D ambiguous. The DNA of the CDR3 is TGTGCCAGCGGAGGAGCGCTTGAAGCTTTCTTT. It encodes CASGGALEAFF.